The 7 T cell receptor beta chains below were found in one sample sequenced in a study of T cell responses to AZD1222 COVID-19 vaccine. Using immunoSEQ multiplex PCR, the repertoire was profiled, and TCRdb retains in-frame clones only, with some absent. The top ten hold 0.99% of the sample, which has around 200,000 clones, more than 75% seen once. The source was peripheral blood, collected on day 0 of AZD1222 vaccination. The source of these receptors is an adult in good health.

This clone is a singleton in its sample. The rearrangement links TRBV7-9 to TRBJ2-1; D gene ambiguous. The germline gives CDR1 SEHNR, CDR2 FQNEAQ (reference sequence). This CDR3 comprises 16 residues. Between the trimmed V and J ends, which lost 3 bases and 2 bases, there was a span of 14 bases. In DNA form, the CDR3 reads TGTGCCAGCAGCTTCCGTACAGCTACCCCCTACAATGAGCAGTTCTTC. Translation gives CASSFRTATPYNEQFF.

DNA for the CDR3: TGTGCCAGCAGCTTAAAGCGGAGCACAGATACGCAGTATTTT. Protein product: CASSLKRSTDTQYF. The gene calls are TRBV7-2 and TRBJ2-3; a weak D match, TRBD2 (5 bases). Per the germline V gene, CDR1 is SGHTA and CDR2 is FQGNSA. The CDR3 has 14 amino acids. V was trimmed by 2 bases and J by 0 bases, leaving 6 bases between them.

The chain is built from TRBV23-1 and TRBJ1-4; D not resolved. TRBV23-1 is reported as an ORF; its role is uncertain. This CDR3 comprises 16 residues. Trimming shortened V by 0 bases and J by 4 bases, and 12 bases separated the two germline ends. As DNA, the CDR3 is TGCGCCAGCAGTCAATCGAGCCCGAACCTTAATGAAAAACTGTTTTTT. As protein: CASSQSSPNLNEKLFF.

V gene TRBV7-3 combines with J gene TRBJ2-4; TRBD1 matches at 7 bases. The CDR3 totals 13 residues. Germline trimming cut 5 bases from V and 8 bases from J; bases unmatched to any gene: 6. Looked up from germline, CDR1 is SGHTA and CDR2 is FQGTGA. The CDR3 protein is CASSTDRFDIQYF. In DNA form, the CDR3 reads TGTGCCAGCAGCACGGACAGGTTTGACATTCAGTACTTC.

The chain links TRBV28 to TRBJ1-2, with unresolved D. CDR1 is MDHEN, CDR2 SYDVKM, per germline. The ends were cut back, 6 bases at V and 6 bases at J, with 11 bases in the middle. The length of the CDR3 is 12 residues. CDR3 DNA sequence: TGTGCCAGCAGGACTCGGTCAGATGGCTACACCTTC. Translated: CASRTRSDGYTF.

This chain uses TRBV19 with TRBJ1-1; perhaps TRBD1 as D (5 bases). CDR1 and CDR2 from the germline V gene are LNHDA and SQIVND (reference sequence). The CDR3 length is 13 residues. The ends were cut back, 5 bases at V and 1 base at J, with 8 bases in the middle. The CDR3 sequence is CASSAGTNTEAFF. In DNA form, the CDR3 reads TGTGCCAGTAGTGCCGGGACGAACACTGAAGCTTTCTTT.

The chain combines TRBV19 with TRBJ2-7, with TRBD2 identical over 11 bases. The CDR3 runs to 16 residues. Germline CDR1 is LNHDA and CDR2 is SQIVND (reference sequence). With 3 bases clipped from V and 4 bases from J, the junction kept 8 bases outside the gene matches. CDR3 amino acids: CASSILPTSGGYEQYF. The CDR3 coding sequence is TGTGCCAGTAGTATTCTACCCACTAGCGGGGGATACGAGCAGTACTTC. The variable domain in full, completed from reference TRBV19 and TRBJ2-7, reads DGGITQSPKYLFRKEGQNVTLSCEQNLNHDAMYWYRQDPGQGLRLIYYSQIVNDFQKGDIAEGYSVSREKKESFPLTVTSAQKNPTAFYLCASSILPTSGGYEQYFGPGTRLTVT.